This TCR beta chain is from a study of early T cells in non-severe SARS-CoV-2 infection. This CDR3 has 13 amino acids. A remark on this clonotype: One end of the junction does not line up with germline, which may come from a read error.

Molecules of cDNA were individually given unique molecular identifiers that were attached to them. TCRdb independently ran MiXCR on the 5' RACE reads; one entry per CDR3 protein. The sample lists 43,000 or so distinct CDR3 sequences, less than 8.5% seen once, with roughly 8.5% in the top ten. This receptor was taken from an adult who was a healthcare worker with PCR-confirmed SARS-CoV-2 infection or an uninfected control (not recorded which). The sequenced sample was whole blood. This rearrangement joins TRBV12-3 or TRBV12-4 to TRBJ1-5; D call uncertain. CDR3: CASSWTHNQPQHF. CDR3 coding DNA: TGTGCCAGCAGTTGGACTCACAATCAACCCCAGCATTTT.